The 19 T cell receptor beta chains listed next were all sequenced from one sample in a study of response to subunit inactivated influenza vaccine. TCRdb reanalysed the RT-PCR reads using MiXCR and keeps one entry per CDR3 protein. The data show 590,000 or so distinct CDR3 sequences, around 13% seen once. The sequencing here drew on PBMCs from blood, taken roughly 15 days before vaccination. The source is a man in his fifties or sixties who received an inactivated influenza vaccine.

This sequence joins TRBV20-1 and TRBJ1-1; a possible D gene is TRBD1 (6 bases). The ends were cut back, 2 bases at V and 2 bases at J, with 12 bases in the middle. Germline assignment: CDR1 DFQATT and CDR2 SNEGSKA (reference sequence). CDR3 size: 14 residues. This chain's CDR3 is CSARLGAGNTEAFF. The DNA for the CDR3 is TGCAGTGCTAGATTGGGGGCGGGAAACACTGAAGCTTTCTTT.

This clonotype was seen a few times. For the CDR3, the DNA is TGTGCCAGCAGTGAACCCTCGTACGAGCAGTACTTC. Protein product: CASSEPSYEQYF. This chain uses TRBV6-1 with TRBJ2-7; no reliable D call. The CDR3 is 12 amino acids. CDR1 and CDR2 from the germline V gene are MNHNS and SASEGT. V lost 2 bases to trimming and J lost 4 bases, with 6 bases between them.

This chain links TRBV3-1 with TRBJ2-3; 15 bases line up with TRBD2. J lost 6 bases, V lost 2 bases, and 12 bases had no gene match. Per the germline V gene, CDR1 is LGHDT and CDR2 is YNNKEL (reference sequence). This CDR3 is built from 19 residues. The CDR3 loop is CASSQIYGLAGGPSDTQYF. CDR3 coding DNA: TGTGCCAGCAGCCAAATATACGGACTAGCGGGGGGGCCATCGGATACGCAGTATTTT.

This chain joins TRBV10-3 and TRBJ1-1; D is ambiguous. Germline CDR1 ENHRY, CDR2 SYGVKD. Trimming took 6 bases from V and 0 from J, leaving 14 bases between them. The CDR3 has 15 residues. The CDR3, as DNA: TGTGCCATCAGGCTCACAGCCGAAATGAACACTGAAGCTTTCTTT. Translation: CAIRLTAEMNTEAFF.

The V call is TRBV2, the J call TRBJ2-3; a possible D gene is TRBD1 (6 bases). Germline V gene lookup returns CDR1 SNHLY and CDR2 FYNNEI. The ends were cut back, 6 bases at V and 4 bases at J, with 14 bases in the middle. The CDR3 is 14 residues long. The CDR3 here is CASSRQVAADTQYF. The CDR3 DNA follows: TGTGCCAGCAGCAGACAGGTTGCGGCAGATACGCAGTATTTT. Using reference TRBV2 and TRBJ2-3 for the parts outside the CDR3, the full variable domain is EPEVTQTPSHQVTQMGQEVILRCVPISNHLYFYWYRQILGQKVEFLVSFYNNEISEKSEIFDDQFSVERPDGSNFTLKIRSTKLEDSAMYFCASSRQVAADTQYFGPGTRLTVL.

This clonotype was counted between two and nine times. The rearrangement joins TRBV6-1 to TRBJ2-2, with 7 bases identical to TRBD1. Germline V lookup: CDR1 MNHNS, CDR2 SASEGT. The CDR3 is 16 amino acids. Trimming cost V 5 bases and J 6 bases; bases outside gene matches: 12. The CDR3 is CASSPDRETRAGELFF. The CDR3 nucleotides are TGTGCCAGCAGTCCCGACAGGGAAACGCGAGCCGGGGAGCTGTTTTTT.

The V and J genes are TRBV2 and TRBJ2-3; the D gene is possibly TRBD1 (6 bases). The V gene lost 6 bases and the J gene lost 9 bases, with 13 bases spanning the gap. Germline V gives CDR1 SNHLY, CDR2 FYNNEI. The CDR3 has 12 amino acids. In DNA, the CDR3 is TGTGCCAGCAGATTACAGGGCCGCACGCAGTATTTT. It codes for CASRLQGRTQYF.

This clonotype was counted only a few times. The V call is TRBV5-1, the J call TRBJ2-7; D is ambiguous. Deletions cut 4 bases from V and 2 bases from J, with 13 bases between. The germline V gene has CDR1 SGHRS and CDR2 YFSETQ. CDR3 length: 14 residues. DNA of the CDR3: TGCGCCAGCAGCCCGAGTCTGATTACCTACGAGCAGTACTTC. Translating gives CASSPSLITYEQYF.

This clonotype was counted a few times. V and J are TRBV19 and TRBJ2-7, with 11 bases identical to TRBD2. Per the germline V gene, CDR1 is LNHDA and CDR2 is SQIVND (reference sequence). This CDR3 contains 15 residues. J lost 6 bases, V lost 3 bases, and 7 bases had no gene match. Written as DNA, the CDR3 is TGTGCCAGTAGTATGTCGGCTAGCGGGAGGAGCGAGCAGTACTTC. It yields the protein CASSMSASGRSEQYF.

This rearrangement joins TRBV5-1 to TRBJ2-3; tentatively, D is TRBD2 (5 bases). Trimming took off 4 bases at V and 4 bases at J, with 10 bases between the two ends. The length of the CDR3 is 13 residues. CDR1 and CDR2 from the germline V gene are SGHRS and YFSETQ. The CDR3 DNA reads TGCGCCAGCAGCGATACTAGTTCAGATACGCAGTATTTT. Residues: CASSDTSSDTQYF.

The rearrangement links TRBV27 to TRBJ1-1, with D possibly TRBD1 on 5 matching bases. CDR1 MNHEY and CDR2 SMNVEV come from the germline V gene (reference sequence). CDR3 size: 17 residues. V lost 6 bases and J lost 5, with 25 bases in between. Here the CDR3 reads CASSYQVRARRGTEAFF. CDR3 nucleotides: TGTGCCAGCAGCTATCAGGTGAGGGCGAGGAGGGGTACTGAAGCTTTCTTT.

This clonotype was found a few times. Since a much larger clone is just one base distant, this may be a read error. This sequence joins TRBV12-3 or TRBV12-4 and TRBJ1-5; D is unclear. This CDR3 contains 13 residues. The V end was cut by 7 bases, the J end by 2 bases, with 9 bases between. In DNA, the CDR3 is TGTGCCAGCACCGTCGGGGGCAATCAGCCCCAGCATTTT. Protein sequence: CASTVGGNQPQHF.

This clonotype was picked up a small number of times. The chain carries TRBV12-3 or TRBV12-4 and TRBJ1-2; D remains ambiguous. The CDR3 is 15 residues long. Trimming stripped 7 bases from V and 0 bases from J, with 15 bases between. The CDR3 here is CASTPGLGANYGYTF. CDR3 sequence (DNA): TGTGCCAGCACCCCGGGCCTGGGAGCTAACTATGGCTACACCTTC.

The genes are TRBV7-2 and TRBJ2-7, with a weak D call TRBD2 (5 bases). V lost 4 bases, J lost 3 bases, and 13 bases lay in between. The CDR3 totals 14 residues. Looked up from germline, CDR1 is SGHTA and CDR2 is FQGNSA. In nucleotides, the CDR3 is TGTGCCAGCAGCTCATTACTAGTAGGCTACGAGCAGTACTTC. Translated: CASSSLLVGYEQYF.

The table lists this clonotype with a count of one. This chain links TRBV12-3 or TRBV12-4 with TRBJ2-7, with TRBD2 as a possible D gene (6 bases). The CDR3 covers 15 residues. The ends were cut back, 1 base at V and 4 bases at J, with 14 bases in the middle. CDR3 region: CASSLGGGTAYEQYF. The CDR3 DNA follows: TGTGCCAGCAGTTTAGGCGGCGGGACGGCTTACGAGCAGTACTTC.

The chain carries TRBV6-5 and TRBJ1-4; D unclear. The CDR3 is made up of 15 amino acids. Trimming removed 0 bases at V and 4 bases at J, with 9 bases between. Germline V gives CDR1 MNHEY, CDR2 SVGAGI. Here the CDR3 DNA reads TGTGCCAGCAGTTACTCGTTAAGAAGTAATGAAAAACTGTTTTTT. Translation gives CASSYSLRSNEKLFF.

This clonotype was seen more than once but under ten times. The rearrangement uses TRBV4-1 and TRBJ2-1, with TRBD2 identical over 8 bases. This CDR3 comprises 14 residues. With V trimmed by 2 bases and J by 7 bases, 4 bases remained unmatched. CDR1 MGHRA and CDR2 YSYEKL come from the germline V gene. CDR3 loop: CASSQLRLANEQFF. The CDR3 DNA follows: TGCGCCAGCAGCCAACTCCGACTAGCGAATGAGCAGTTCTTC.

This clonotype turned up a few times. V usage is TRBV7-2 and J usage is TRBJ1-1; D might be TRBD1 (5 bases). The V gene's germline CDR1 is SGHTA and CDR2 FQGNSA. Trimming cost V 5 bases and J 0 bases, with 16 bases left between them. The CDR3 totals 16 residues. The CDR3 loop reads CASSRWDFRLNTEAFF. The CDR3 bases are TGTGCCAGCAGCCGATGGGACTTTCGGCTGAACACTGAAGCTTTCTTT.

This clonotype was recorded a few times. The chain employs TRBV6-1 and TRBJ1-2, with TRBD1 matching 12 bases. The CDR3 runs to 15 residues. CDR1 and CDR2 (germline): MNHNS, SASEGT. V was pared by 6 bases and J by 8 bases, with 10 bases of the junction left unmatched. CDR3 coding DNA: TGTGCCAGCAGGCGACCGGGACAGGGGGCTGAGGGCTACACCTTC. Its translation: CASRRPGQGAEGYTF.